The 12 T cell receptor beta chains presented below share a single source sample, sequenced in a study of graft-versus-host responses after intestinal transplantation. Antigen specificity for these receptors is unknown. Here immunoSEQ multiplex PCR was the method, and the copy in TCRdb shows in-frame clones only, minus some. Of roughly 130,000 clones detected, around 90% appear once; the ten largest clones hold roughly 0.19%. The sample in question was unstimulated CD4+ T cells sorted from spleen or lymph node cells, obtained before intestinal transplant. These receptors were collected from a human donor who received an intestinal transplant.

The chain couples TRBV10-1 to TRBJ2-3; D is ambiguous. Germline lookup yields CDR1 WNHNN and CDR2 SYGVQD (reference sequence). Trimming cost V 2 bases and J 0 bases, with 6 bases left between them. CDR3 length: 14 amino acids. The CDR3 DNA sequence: TGCGCCAGCAGTGAGATCGACAGCACAGATACGCAGTATTTT. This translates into CASSEIDSTDTQYF.

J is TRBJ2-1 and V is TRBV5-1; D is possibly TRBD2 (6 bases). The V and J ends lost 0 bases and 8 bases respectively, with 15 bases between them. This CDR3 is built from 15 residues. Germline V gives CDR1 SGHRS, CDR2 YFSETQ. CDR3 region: CASSLAGGKFHEQFF. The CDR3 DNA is TGCGCCAGCAGCTTGGCCGGGGGAAAGTTCCATGAGCAGTTCTTC.

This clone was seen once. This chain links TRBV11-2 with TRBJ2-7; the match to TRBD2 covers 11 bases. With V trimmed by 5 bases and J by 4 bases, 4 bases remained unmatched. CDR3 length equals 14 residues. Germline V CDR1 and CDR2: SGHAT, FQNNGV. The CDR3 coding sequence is TGTGCCAGCAGCGCGTCTAGCGGGAGGTACGAGCAGTACTTC. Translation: CASSASSGRYEQYF.

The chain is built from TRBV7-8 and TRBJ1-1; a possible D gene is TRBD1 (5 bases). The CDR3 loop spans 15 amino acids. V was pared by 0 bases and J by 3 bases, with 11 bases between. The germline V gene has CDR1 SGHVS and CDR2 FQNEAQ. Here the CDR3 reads CASSLASGRDTEAFF. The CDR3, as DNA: TGTGCCAGCAGCTTAGCGTCAGGGCGGGACACTGAAGCTTTCTTT.

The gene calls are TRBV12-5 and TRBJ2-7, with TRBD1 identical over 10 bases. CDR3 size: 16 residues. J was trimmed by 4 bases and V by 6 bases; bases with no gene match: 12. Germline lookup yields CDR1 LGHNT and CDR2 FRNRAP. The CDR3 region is CASGRSDRGPVYEQYF. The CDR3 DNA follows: TGTGCTAGTGGCCGAAGCGACAGGGGGCCGGTATACGAGCAGTACTTC.

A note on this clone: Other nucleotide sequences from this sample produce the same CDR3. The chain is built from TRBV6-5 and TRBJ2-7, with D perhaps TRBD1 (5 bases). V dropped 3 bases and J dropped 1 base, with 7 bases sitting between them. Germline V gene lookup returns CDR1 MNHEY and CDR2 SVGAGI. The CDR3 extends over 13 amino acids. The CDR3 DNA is TGTGCCAGCAGTTATCCAGGGTCCTACGAGCAGTACTTC. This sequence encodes CASSYPGSYEQYF.

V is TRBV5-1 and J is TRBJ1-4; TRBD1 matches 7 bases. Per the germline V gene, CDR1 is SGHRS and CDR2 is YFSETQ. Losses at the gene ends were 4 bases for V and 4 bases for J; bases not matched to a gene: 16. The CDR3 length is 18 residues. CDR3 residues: CASSPEGHRGEDNEKLFF. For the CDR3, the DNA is TGCGCCAGCAGCCCGGAGGGGCACAGGGGAGAGGATAATGAAAAACTGTTTTTT.

The CDR3 loop reads CASSLTEAFF. CDR3 in DNA: TGTGCCAGCAGCTTAACTGAAGCTTTCTTT. The chain has TRBV7-2 and TRBJ1-1, with no clear D. V dropped 2 bases and J dropped 5 bases, with 0 bases sitting between them. This CDR3 region has 10 residues. From germline, CDR1 is SGHTA and CDR2 FQGNSA.

The chain's CDR3 is CASSFRLLSYEQYF. Written as DNA, the CDR3 is TGTGCCAGCAGCTTCCGACTGCTCTCCTACGAGCAGTACTTC. The gene calls are TRBV5-6 and TRBJ2-7; D is uncertain. The CDR3 is 14 residues long. Trimming took off 2 bases at V and 0 bases at J, with 9 bases between the two ends. Germline values: CDR1 SGHDT, CDR2 YYEEEE.

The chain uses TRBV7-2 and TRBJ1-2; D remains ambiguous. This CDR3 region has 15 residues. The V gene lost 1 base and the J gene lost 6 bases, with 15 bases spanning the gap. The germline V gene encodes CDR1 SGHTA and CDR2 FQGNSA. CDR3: CASSLDVWKFDGYTF. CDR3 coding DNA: TGTGCCAGCAGCTTAGATGTATGGAAGTTTGATGGCTACACCTTC.

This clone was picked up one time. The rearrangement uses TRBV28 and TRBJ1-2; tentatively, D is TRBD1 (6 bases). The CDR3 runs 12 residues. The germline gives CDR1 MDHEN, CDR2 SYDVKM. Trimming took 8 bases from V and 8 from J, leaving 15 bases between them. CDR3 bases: TGTGCCAGCCGCATAACAGGGAGAGGCTACACCTTC. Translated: CASRITGRGYTF.

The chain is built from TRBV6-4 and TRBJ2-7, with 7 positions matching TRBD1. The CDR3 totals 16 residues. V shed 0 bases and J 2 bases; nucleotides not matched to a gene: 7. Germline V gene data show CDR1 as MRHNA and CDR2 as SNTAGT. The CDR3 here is CASSDSLRDRTYEQYF. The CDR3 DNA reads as TGTGCCAGCAGTGACTCCCTTCGGGACAGAACCTACGAGCAGTACTTC.